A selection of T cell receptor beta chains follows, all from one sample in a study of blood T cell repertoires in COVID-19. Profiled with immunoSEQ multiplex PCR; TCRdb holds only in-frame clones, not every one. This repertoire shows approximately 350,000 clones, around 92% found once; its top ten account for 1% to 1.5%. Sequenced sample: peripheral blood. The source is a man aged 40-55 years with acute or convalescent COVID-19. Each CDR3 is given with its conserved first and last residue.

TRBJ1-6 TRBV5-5 CASSLAGGQGSTPLHF
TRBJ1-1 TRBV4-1 CASSQGRRLNTEAFF
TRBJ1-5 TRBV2 CASRGGQGNQPQHF
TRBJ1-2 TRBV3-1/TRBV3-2 CASSHLDRQGAKDGYTF
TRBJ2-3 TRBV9 CASSVNIAGSTDTQYF
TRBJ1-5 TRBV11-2 CASSLGPGGIQPQHF
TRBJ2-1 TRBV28 CASSTLGISYNEQFF
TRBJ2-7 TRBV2 CATTQTVTLYEQYF
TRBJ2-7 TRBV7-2 CASSFRTEAYEQYF
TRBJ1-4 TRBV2 CASRRQSATNEKLFF
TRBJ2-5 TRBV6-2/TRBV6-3 CASSRAGALEETQYF
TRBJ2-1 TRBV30 CAWSRTGLRSNEQFF
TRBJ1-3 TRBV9 CASSVDPAGHSGNTIYF
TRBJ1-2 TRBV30 CAWSRRVGDYGYTF
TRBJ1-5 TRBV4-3 CASSQAFSGMEPQHF
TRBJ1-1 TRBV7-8 CASSLAYRGRNTEAFF
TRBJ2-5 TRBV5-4 CASSIENTGGRQETQYF
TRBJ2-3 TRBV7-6 CASSPNRGLADLTDTQYF
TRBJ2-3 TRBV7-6 CAGSLSGDTQYF
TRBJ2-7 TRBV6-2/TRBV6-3 CASSTSGTGGIEQYF
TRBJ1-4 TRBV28 CASRRTTGGRSLSNEKLFF
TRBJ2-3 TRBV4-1 CASSPRLGTSGYTDTQYF
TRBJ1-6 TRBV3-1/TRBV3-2 CASSQGRGSSPLHF
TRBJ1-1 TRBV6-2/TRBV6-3 CASSPGARELMNTEAFF
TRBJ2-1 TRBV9 CASSHQRDRGDNEQFF
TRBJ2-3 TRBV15 CATSREGRGTDTQYF
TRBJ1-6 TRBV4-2 CASSLEGVRTYNSPLHF
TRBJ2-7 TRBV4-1 CASSQEREITYEQYF